This T cell receptor (beta chain) was captured by sequencing in a study of blood T cell repertoires in COVID-19. On the study more broadly: Samples representing acute and convalescent COVID-19 were sourced from the United States, Italy and Spain. Sources were T cells, B-cell-depleted T cells, or PBMCs; the material itself was cDNA or gDNA.

With 2 bases removed from V and 8 bases from J, the gap between germline ends came to 13 bases. The CDR3 spans 14 residues. CDR1 and CDR2 (germline): MNHEY, SMNVEV (reference sequence). Assay: immunoSEQ multiplex PCR; the TCRdb copy retains only in-frame clones and omits some. The data show 36,000 or so clones, about nine tenths seen once. The rearrangement joins TRBV27 to TRBJ2-4; perhaps TRBD2 as D (5 bases). This sequence was found in a human donor in a cohort sampled during active COVID-19. The specimen sequenced was peripheral blood. DNA of the CDR3: TGTGCCAGCAGTTTACGGACTCTCGGGGACATTCAGTACTTC. Its translation is CASSLRTLGDIQYF.